The present TCR beta chain was sequenced within a study of blood T cell repertoires in COVID-19. Study as a whole: Samples representing acute and convalescent COVID-19 were sourced from the United States, Italy and Spain.

V was clipped by 7 bases and J by 0 bases, with 11 bases between them. The CDR3 runs 14 residues. CDR1 is LGHNT, CDR2 FRNRAP, per germline. The study counted Cohort 3 donors as recovered given two negative PCRs, clearance, or symptom resolution. Data came from immunoSEQ multiplex PCR; TCRdb stores just in-frame clones and leaves some out. Altogether 200,000 to 300,000 clones are present, roughly 86% being singletons, with the ten largest covering roughly 2%. The chain carries TRBV12-5 and TRBJ2-3; a possible D gene is TRBD2 (6 bases). The TCR sequence derives from a woman aged 50 to 60 who had recovered from COVID-19. Sequencing was performed on PBMCs or T cells enriched from blood (not recorded which). The CDR3 DNA sequence: TGTGCTAGTGCCATTAGCGGAAGCACAGATACGCAGTATTTT. Its protein product is CASAISGSTDTQYF.